One TCR beta chain is described in this entry. This sample was included in a study of blood T cell repertoires in COVID-19. Across the study: Researchers got acute and convalescent COVID-19 samples from the United States, Italy and Spain. The analysed material was cDNA or gDNA that came from T cells, B-cell-depleted T cells, or PBMCs.

As handled by the study authors: Nucleated cell number was recorded as an estimate derived from reference gene primer amplification. The data were produced by immunoSEQ multiplex PCR, yet TCRdb's version contains in-frame clones alone and is incomplete. Clonal size and the V and J genes are those of that table, whereas D and trimming came from the DNA. The table lists about 410,000 clones, 86% of them singletons. Sequencing was done on a sample of peripheral blood. The source is a woman in her 30s with active or convalescent COVID-19.

DNA for the CDR3: TGTGCCAGCAGACCGAGCGGGGTGAACTACAATGAGCAGTTCTTC. As protein: CASRPSGVNYNEQFF. The rearrangement joins TRBV5-4 to TRBJ2-1; 7 nucleotides align to TRBD2. Germline CDR1 is SGHNT and CDR2 is YYREEE (reference sequence). The CDR3 contains 15 residues. Germline trimming cut 5 bases from V and 3 bases from J; bases unmatched to any gene: 8.